This T cell receptor (beta chain) was sequenced in a study of monozygotic twins with inflammatory bowel disease. As regards this clonotype: As yet, its antigen is unknown.

CDR3 length equals 17 residues. Germline lookup yields CDR1 SEHNR and CDR2 FQNEAQ (reference sequence). Whole-study findings and limits: Twins with IBD were found to have lower TCRbeta diversity (inverse Simpson) than healthy co-twins.

UMIs that had a 6-nucleotide sample barcode were put in using template switching. TCRalpha and TCRbeta cDNA was put through two nested PCRs of approximately 17 and 9 cycles. TCRdb reanalyzed the 5' RACE reads, giving one entry per CDR3 protein sequence and no DNA. The listing contains over 200,000 distinct CDR3 sequences. Sequencing was carried out using blood. The rearrangement joins TRBV7-9 to TRBJ2-7. The sequence was collected from a human donor with ulcerative colitis or Crohn's disease, or a healthy co-twin of an affected twin (not recorded which). The CDR3 region is CASSPALNGMGLDEQYF.